This TCR beta chain was observed in a study of cytomegalovirus exposure and HLA in healthy donors. Turning to this clone: Its antigen is as yet unknown.

The CDR3 is made up of 15 amino acids. V lost 0 bases and J lost 6; bases outside the gene matches: 5. Germline values: CDR1 SGHVS, CDR2 FNYEAQ. Whole-study results and caveats: Later analysis showed TCR association rates varying by HLA locus, highest for DRB1 and lowest for HLA-C.

PCR involved 60 Vbeta and 13 Jbeta primers. Profiled with immunoSEQ multiplex PCR; TCRdb holds only in-frame clones, not every one. This table holds more than 95,000 clones, about four fifths found once. The V and J genes are TRBV7-6 and TRBJ2-1, with 7 positions matching TRBD2. Sequenced: PBMCs. This receptor was identified in a woman aged 50 to 65 in good health and CMV-seropositive. The CDR3, as DNA: TGTGCCAGCAGCTTAGCTCGGACTAGGGGCAATGAGCAGTTCTTC. This encodes CASSLARTRGNEQFF.